The present TCR beta chain was sequenced within a study of T cell changes during pregnancy in multiple sclerosis. The CDR3 is 13 residues long. Germline CDR1 and CDR2: LNHDA and SQIVND (reference sequence). With V trimmed by 3 bases and J by 8 bases, 6 bases remained unmatched. Sequencing was performed with immunoSEQ multiplex PCR; in TCRdb, only in-frame clones are kept and a portion is missing. The table includes around 59,000 clones, around 92% detected once. This TCR was recovered from a female donor with multiple sclerosis, enrolled in a pregnancy study. The specimen comprised peripheral blood, sampled in the first trimester of pregnancy. The chain is built from TRBV19 and TRBJ1-2; TRBD1 matches at 7 bases. This CDR3 reads CASSIPTGQGYTF. The CDR3 DNA reads as TGTGCCAGTAGTATTCCGACAGGGCAGGGCTACACCTTC.